This record concerns one T cell receptor (beta chain) sequence. Antigen: not known. Germline CDR1 SGDLS, CDR2 YYNGEE. The CDR3 length is 14 residues. J gave up 8 bases and V 4 bases, and 5 bases lay outside the gene matches. This sample is part of a study of OX40 agonist ivuxolimab in advanced cancers. Broader study findings: Both blood CD4+ and CD8+ T cells showed clonal growth by week 6 at 0.1 to 3.0 mg/kg.

Libraries were prepared by immunoSEQ multiplex PCR; TCRdb keeps only in-frame clonotypes and omits some of them. The table has under 20,000 clones, more than 70% seen once. The sequencing here drew on CD4+ or CD8+ T cells sorted from blood, taken in a trial of the OX40 agonist ivuxolimab. This rearrangement joins TRBV9 to TRBJ1-4; 10 nucleotides line up with TRBD1. The sequence was obtained from an adult with an advanced solid tumor such as melanoma, head and neck, liver or kidney cancer. CDR3 in amino acids: CASSSGQGGEKLFF. CDR3 in DNA: TGTGCCAGCAGCTCTGGACAGGGGGGAGAAAAACTGTTTTTT.